The clone carrying this T cell receptor beta chain was seen only a few times. This entry belongs to a study of T cells of healthy individuals. Germline lookup yields CDR1 MDHEN and CDR2 SYDVKM. V lost 7 bases and J lost 7, with 17 bases in between. This CDR3 region has 13 residues. TCRdb called the 5' RACE reads again in MiXCR, with one record for every CDR3 protein. This table has some 100,000 distinct CDR3 sequences, approximately 15% appearing once. This chain connects TRBV28 to TRBJ2-7, with D uncertain. The receptor comes from a human donor in good health. This CDR3 reads CASNPLGLREQYF. CDR3 DNA sequence: TGTGCCAGCAATCCCTTGGGCCTCCGGGAGCAGTACTTC.